The rows below give T cell receptor beta chains drawn from one sample of a study of T-cell reconstitution after alpha-beta-depleted transplantation in children. A single record per CDR3 protein comes from TCRdb applying MiXCR to the PCR reads. Of a few hundred thousand distinct CDR3 sequences listed, approximately 42% are singletons. Sequenced material: PBMCs, taken before TCRalphabeta/CD19-depleted stem cell transplant. The receptors were sampled from a girl aged 2 to 9 with aplastic anemia, due to receive a stem cell transplant. Both conserved end residues are part of each CDR3. D genes are given only for firm matches. Clone size is given for some rows only: seen once, a few or many times, or a class if the clone is expanded.

TRBD1	TRBV29-1	-	TRBJ1-1	CSVWTGRKGNTEAFF	TGCAGCGTATGGACAGGGAGAAAAGGGAATACTGAAGCTTTCTTT
TRBD2	TRBV11-2	many	TRBJ2-5	CASSLLIAGLKTQYF	TGTGCCAGCAGCTTGCTGATAGCGGGACTGAAGACCCAGTACTTC
TRBD2	TRBV9	few	TRBJ2-7	CASSPSGGLEGNEQYF	TGTGCCAGCAGCCCGTCGGGGGGGCTTGAGGGGAACGAGCAGTACTTC
-	TRBV20-1	-	TRBJ2-5	CSARKGKGETQYF	TGCAGTGCTAGAAAGGGGAAGGGTGAGACCCAGTACTTC
TRBD1	TRBV28	once	TRBJ2-7	CASRVGQGYEQYF	TGTGCCAGCAGGGTGGGACAGGGCTACGAGCAGTACTTC
TRBD2	TRBV12-3/TRBV12-4	many	TRBJ2-1	CASLTSAGDNEQFF	TGTGCCAGCCTAACTAGCGCGGGGGACAATGAGCAGTTCTTC
TRBD2	TRBV20-1	few	TRBJ2-3	CSARDLAGPRDTQYF	TGCAGTGCTAGAGATTTAGCGGGCCCGAGAGATACGCAGTATTTT
-	TRBV4-2	many	TRBJ2-3	CASSHELATDTQYF	TGTGCCAGCAGCCATGAGCTAGCCACAGATACGCAGTATTTT
-	TRBV28	once	TRBJ2-2	CASSPIQGGTGELFF	TGTGCCAGCAGTCCAATACAGGGAGGCACCGGGGAGCTGTTTTTT
TRBD2	TRBV12-3/TRBV12-4	-	TRBJ2-5	CASSSAGGETQYF	TGTGCCAGCAGTTCGGCGGGAGGAGAGACCCAGTACTTC
-	TRBV20-1	-	TRBJ2-7	CSANLANSYEQYF	TGCAGTGCTAACCTAGCGAACTCCTACGAGCAGTACTTC
TRBD2	TRBV7-2	-	TRBJ2-7	CASSLGTSGGRGEQYF	TGTGCCAGCAGCTTGGGGACTAGCGGGGGACGAGGAGAGCAGTACTTC
TRBD1	TRBV7-2	-	TRBJ1-2	CASTPRNAGGVGYTF	TGTGCCAGCACCCCGAGGAACGCAGGGGGAGTTGGCTACACCTTC
-	TRBV7-2	-	TRBJ2-2	CASTPMSGVGTGELFF	TGTGCCAGCACCCCGATGTCCGGGGTGGGGACCGGGGAGCTGTTTTTT
TRBD1	TRBV20-1	-	TRBJ2-2	CSAKGQGNTGELFF	TGCAGTGCTAAGGGACAGGGAAACACCGGGGAGCTGTTTTTT
-	TRBV6-1	few	TRBJ2-5	CASSEGWSKETQYF	TGTGCCAGCAGTGAGGGTTGGAGTAAAGAGACCCAGTACTTC
-	TRBV5-1	-	TRBJ2-5	CASSLAVPEETQYF	TGCGCCAGCAGCTTGGCCGTCCCAGAAGAGACCCAGTACTTC
TRBD1	TRBV19	-	TRBJ2-3	CASSIGQGGTDTQYF	TGTGCCAGTAGTATAGGACAGGGAGGCACAGATACGCAGTATTTT
-	TRBV10-3	-	TRBJ2-1	CAIGDGGTNEQFF	TGTGCCATCGGAGACGGGGGAACCAATGAGCAGTTCTTC
-	TRBV28	many	TRBJ1-2	CASSVGGYGYTF	TGTGCCAGCAGTGTTGGGGGCTATGGCTACACCTTC
TRBD2	TRBV30	-	TRBJ2-1	CAWSVLGTSGSNEQFF	TGTGCCTGGAGTGTACTAGGGACTAGCGGGAGCAATGAGCAGTTCTTC
TRBD2	TRBV7-2	few	TRBJ2-3	CASSLFPRQGASGFQSTDTQYF	TGTGCCAGCAGCTTATTTCCACGACAAGGGGCTAGCGGTTTTCAAAGCACAGATACGCAGTATTTT
-	TRBV20-1	once	TRBJ2-1	CSARGMINEQFF	TGCAGTGCTAGAGGGATGATCAATGAGCAGTTCTTC
-	TRBV10-2	-	TRBJ2-7	CASSESRSSYEQYF	TGCGCCAGCAGTGAGTCAAGGAGCTCCTACGAGCAGTACTTC
-	TRBV6-5	few	TRBJ1-5	CASNKPGPSNQPQHF	TGTGCCAGCAATAAACCGGGACCGAGCAATCAGCCCCAGCATTTT
TRBD1	TRBV30	-	TRBJ2-2	CAWFGARDRGRTGELFF	TGTGCCTGGTTTGGAGCCCGGGACAGGGGGAGGACCGGGGAGCTGTTTTTT
TRBD2	TRBV29-1	many	TRBJ2-5	CSVMTSGSLETQYF	TGCAGCGTCATGACTAGCGGGAGTTTGGAGACCCAGTACTTC
-	TRBV7-6	few	TRBJ2-1	CASSFNKAGDEQFF	TGTGCCAGCAGCTTCAACAAAGCTGGGGATGAGCAGTTCTTC
-	TRBV12-3/TRBV12-4	-	TRBJ2-7	CASSLEIAGAGGEQYF	TGTGCCAGCAGTTTAGAAATCGCGGGGGCAGGCGGCGAGCAGTACTTC